This T cell receptor beta chain was sequenced for a study of vaccination effects on CD4 cells after COVID-19. Some clones are missing from TCRdb's copy, which holds only in-frame ones; the method was immunoSEQ multiplex PCR. Among tens of thousands of clones listed, 73% were seen once. On this clone: Its antigen is not known.

Antigen-specific CD4+ T cells expanded by the ViraFEST assay with viral peptide pools were then sequenced. After roughly 10 days in culture, the CD4+ T cells were isolated. The individual was infected with SARS-CoV-2 between March and December 2020, as confirmed by PCR. The CDR3 runs 15 residues. V dropped 4 bases and J dropped 4; count of bases not matched to a gene: 8. Germline loops: CDR1 LGHNA, CDR2 YNFKEQ. The sequence derives from a human donor who had a prior SARS-CoV-2 infection. V and J are TRBV4-2 and TRBJ2-5; 8 nucleotides align to TRBD1. The sequencing used CD4+ T cells from PBMCs cultured with a peptide pool, collected before COVID-19 vaccination. The CDR3 bases are TGTGCCAGCAGCCCCAAGGACAGGGATGGAGAGACCCAGTACTTC. Its translation is CASSPKDRDGETQYF.